The T cell receptor beta chain under discussion was sequenced for a study of blood T cells in healthy people across ages. Combining a sample-barcoded 5' primer with a J-beta primer mix, a second PCR ran for roughly 7 to 12 cycles. The template-switch adaptor was a 5' adaptor with 12 random nucleotides. It tagged each cDNA molecule. In TCRdb, the 5' RACE reads were re-called with MiXCR into one record per CDR3 protein. The table shows about a million distinct CDR3 sequences, with roughly 43% occurring only once. The CDR3 totals 13 residues. CDR1 and CDR2 from the germline V gene are SGHRS and YFSETQ. Between the trimmed V and J ends, which lost 4 bases and 3 bases, there was a span of 7 bases. Donors ranged from about 6 to 95 years old and were healthy Caucasians in Russia.

Material for sequencing was blood. The sequence was obtained from a man in his thirties or forties in good health. The rearrangement uses TRBV5-1 and TRBJ1-4, with D perhaps TRBD1 (6 bases). The CDR3 spells CASSDRPNEKLFF. The CDR3 region has the DNA TGCGCCAGCAGCGACAGGCCTAATGAAAAACTGTTTTTT.